The rows below give T cell receptor beta chains drawn from one sample of a study of cytotoxic CD8 clonotypes in ibrutinib-treated CLL. Repertoires were generated with immunoSEQ multiplex PCR, while TCRdb's copy carries only in-frame clones and drops some. The top ten clones hold around 5.4% of a sample with tens of thousands of clones, roughly 84% of them seen once. The sequences come from PBMCs, collected before ibrutinib treatment. The receptors shown here come from a human donor with chronic lymphocytic leukemia. CDR3s include the opening cysteine and the closing phenylalanine or tryptophan. The D gene is left open where the match is weak. Clone size, where shown, is once, few, many, or a class for clones that have expanded.

v_call: TRBV7-3
clone_size: NA
cdr3_length: 15
d_call: TRBD2
j_call: TRBJ2-3
cdr3_nt: TGTGCCAGCAGCTTACGCGGGAGAAGCACAGATACGCAGTATTTT
cdr3_aa: CASSLRGRSTDTQYF

v_call: TRBV7-2
clone_size: many
cdr3_length: 15
d_call: TRBD1
j_call: TRBJ1-4
cdr3_nt: TGTGCCAGCAGCTGGATGACAGGGACGTATGAAAAACTGTTTTTT
cdr3_aa: CASSWMTGTYEKLFF

v_call: TRBV7-2
clone_size: NA
cdr3_length: 12
d_call: NA
j_call: TRBJ2-7
cdr3_nt: TGTGCCAGCAGCTTGTTGGAGGTCGTGCAGTACTTC
cdr3_aa: CASSLLEVVQYF

v_call: TRBV5-3
clone_size: NA
cdr3_length: 15
d_call: NA
j_call: TRBJ2-7
cdr3_nt: TGTGCCAGAAGCGGGGGTGCAAGTGACCGACACGAGCAGTACTTC
cdr3_aa: CARSGGASDRHEQYF

v_call: TRBV2
clone_size: NA
cdr3_length: 13
d_call: NA
j_call: TRBJ1-1
cdr3_nt: TGTGCCAGCAGTGCGTCCCAGAACACTGAAGCTTTCTTT
cdr3_aa: CASSASQNTEAFF

v_call: TRBV12-5
clone_size: NA
cdr3_length: 12
d_call: NA
j_call: TRBJ1-2
cdr3_nt: TGTGCTAGTGGTTTGGGTGGAAGCCGCTACACCTTC
cdr3_aa: CASGLGGSRYTF

v_call: TRBV7-2
clone_size: NA
cdr3_length: 15
d_call: TRBD2
j_call: TRBJ2-1
cdr3_nt: TGTGCCAGCAGCTTAAGTACTAGCGGACACAATGAGCAGTTCTTC
cdr3_aa: CASSLSTSGHNEQFF

v_call: TRBV10-1
clone_size: NA
cdr3_length: 20
d_call: TRBD1
j_call: TRBJ2-1
cdr3_nt: TGCGCCAGCAGACTCCGACAGGGTAACTATGGGTGGAAACCTTACAATGAGCAGTTCTTC
cdr3_aa: CASRLRQGNYGWKPYNEQFF

v_call: TRBV4-3
clone_size: NA
cdr3_length: 14
d_call: NA
j_call: TRBJ2-7
cdr3_nt: TGCGCCAGCAGCCAGGGGGCATTGTCCTACGAGCAGTACTTC
cdr3_aa: CASSQGALSYEQYF

v_call: TRBV5-4
clone_size: NA
cdr3_length: 11
d_call: NA
j_call: TRBJ2-7
cdr3_nt: TGTGCCAGCAGCTTGGCTAACGAGCAGTACTTC
cdr3_aa: CASSLANEQYF

v_call: TRBV5-1
clone_size: NA
cdr3_length: 16
d_call: TRBD2
j_call: TRBJ2-1
cdr3_nt: TGCGCCAGCAGCTTCGGACTAGCGGAACATTACAATGAGCAGTTCTTC
cdr3_aa: CASSFGLAEHYNEQFF

v_call: TRBV7-2
clone_size: once
cdr3_length: 16
d_call: NA
j_call: TRBJ2-1
cdr3_nt: TGTGCCAGCAGCTTAGCGCGGGTAGTAGCCTTCGATGAGCAGTTCTTC
cdr3_aa: CASSLARVVAFDEQFF

v_call: TRBV29-1
clone_size: few
cdr3_length: 13
d_call: NA
j_call: TRBJ1-4
cdr3_nt: TGCAGCGTTTCGACAGGAAGAAATGAAAAACTGTTTTTT
cdr3_aa: CSVSTGRNEKLFF

v_call: TRBV20-1
clone_size: NA
cdr3_length: 11
d_call: NA
j_call: TRBJ1-1
cdr3_nt: TGCAGTGCGGGAAGGGACATTGAGGCTTTCTTT
cdr3_aa: CSAGRDIEAFF

v_call: TRBV15
clone_size: NA
cdr3_length: 15
d_call: TRBD1
j_call: TRBJ2-7
cdr3_nt: TGTGCCACCAGCAGACCCGGGACAGCCTACTACGAGCAGTACTTC
cdr3_aa: CATSRPGTAYYEQYF

v_call: TRBV4-1
clone_size: NA
cdr3_length: 15
d_call: NA
j_call: TRBJ2-7
cdr3_nt: TGCGCCAGCAGCCAAGATCCGACCTTAACCTACGAGCAGTACTTC
cdr3_aa: CASSQDPTLTYEQYF

v_call: TRBV5-4
clone_size: NA
cdr3_length: 17
d_call: TRBD2
j_call: TRBJ2-2
cdr3_nt: TGTGCCAGCAGCGAGGGACTAGCGGGAGCTCCGACCGGGGAGCTGTTTTTT
cdr3_aa: CASSEGLAGAPTGELFF

v_call: TRBV29-1
clone_size: NA
cdr3_length: 12
d_call: NA
j_call: TRBJ2-7
cdr3_nt: TGCAGCGTGTGGACACATAATTACGAGCAGTACTTC
cdr3_aa: CSVWTHNYEQYF

v_call: TRBV28
clone_size: NA
cdr3_length: 16
d_call: NA
j_call: TRBJ2-7
cdr3_nt: TGTGCCAGCAGTAGCTCCGACAGGAGGAACTCCTACGAGCAGTACTTC
cdr3_aa: CASSSSDRRNSYEQYF

v_call: TRBV30
clone_size: NA
cdr3_length: 15
d_call: TRBD1
j_call: TRBJ1-1
cdr3_nt: TGTGCCTGGACCCTCCGGGACAGGGGGAATTCTATCGCTTTCTTT
cdr3_aa: CAWTLRDRGNSIAFF

v_call: TRBV5-1
clone_size: NA
cdr3_length: 14
d_call: TRBD2
j_call: TRBJ2-1
cdr3_nt: TGCGCCAGCAGCCGAGTAGCGGGAGTAAATGAGCAGTTCTTC
cdr3_aa: CASSRVAGVNEQFF

v_call: TRBV19
clone_size: NA
cdr3_length: 13
d_call: NA
j_call: TRBJ2-2
cdr3_nt: TGTGCCGGGGAAGACTCGAACACCGGGGAGCTGTTTTTT
cdr3_aa: CAGEDSNTGELFF

v_call: TRBV7-9
clone_size: NA
cdr3_length: 16
d_call: NA
j_call: TRBJ2-2
cdr3_nt: TGTGCCAGCAGCTCACCCCGGACCGAGGGGGCCGGGGAGCTGTTTTTT
cdr3_aa: CASSSPRTEGAGELFF

v_call: TRBV2
clone_size: NA
cdr3_length: 15
d_call: TRBD1
j_call: TRBJ2-2
cdr3_nt: TGTGCCAGCAGTGCAGGGGACAGGGGGCCCGGGGAGCTGTTTTTT
cdr3_aa: CASSAGDRGPGELFF

v_call: TRBV18
clone_size: NA
cdr3_length: 17
d_call: TRBD2
j_call: TRBJ2-1
cdr3_nt: TGTGCCAGCTCACCACCGGTGGCTAGCGGGAGGTGGGATGAGCAGTTCTTC
cdr3_aa: CASSPPVASGRWDEQFF

v_call: TRBV6-5
clone_size: NA
cdr3_length: 13
d_call: NA
j_call: TRBJ2-5
cdr3_nt: TGTGCCAGCAGTTCTGGGCGCCAAGAGACCCAGTACTTC
cdr3_aa: CASSSGRQETQYF